This T cell receptor beta chain is from a study of T cell changes during pregnancy in multiple sclerosis. The CDR3 has 16 residues. Trimming at V came to 5 bases and at J to 1 base, leaving 4 bases not matched to a gene. The V gene's germline CDR1 is MNHEY and CDR2 SMNVEV (reference sequence). Sequencing was performed with immunoSEQ multiplex PCR; in TCRdb, only in-frame clones are kept and a portion is missing. The sample contains about 46,000 clones, 80% to 95% of which appear only once. The source is a female donor with multiple sclerosis, enrolled in a pregnancy study. This chain links TRBV27 with TRBJ2-1; TRBD2 matches at 11 bases. The sample here was peripheral blood, taken in the third trimester of pregnancy. DNA for the CDR3: TGTGCCAGCAGTGCCACTAGCGGGGGTTCCTACAATGAGCAGTTCTTC. This sequence encodes CASSATSGGSYNEQFF.